The 25 T cell receptor beta chains listed next were all sequenced from one sample in a study of control samples from healthy donors and cancer patients. TCRdb's copy holds only in-frame clones and misses some; the assay was immunoSEQ multiplex PCR. In the table there are about 130,000 clones, nearly 90% of which are singletons. The sample was blood. These TCRs come from a man between 45 and 60 years old in good health.

The chain links TRBV24-1 to TRBJ2-1, with TRBD2 identical over 7 bases. The V gene end was trimmed by 4 bases and the J gene end by 4 bases; junction bases not matched to a gene: 3. CDR3 length: 14 amino acids. In germline, CDR1 is KGHDR, CDR2 SFDVKD. CDR3 sequence: CATSEPSGYNEQFF. CDR3 in DNA: TGTGCCACCAGTGAGCCTAGCGGTTACAATGAGCAGTTCTTC.

This clone was recorded once. The chain has TRBV10-3 and TRBJ2-7; perhaps TRBD2 as D (6 bases). This CDR3 has 14 amino acids. V lost 3 bases to trimming and J lost 2 bases, with 11 bases between them. Germline CDR1 reads ENHRY; CDR2 reads SYGVKD. CDR3 in amino acids: CAISDLRGTYEQYF. CDR3 sequence (DNA): TGTGCCATCAGTGATTTGCGGGGCACCTACGAGCAGTACTTC.

This clone was observed a single time. This chain uses TRBV9 with TRBJ2-7; 10 bases match TRBD2. The germline V gene has CDR1 SGDLS and CDR2 YYNGEE. This CDR3 is 15 amino acids long. Trimming cost V 0 bases and J 4 bases; bases outside gene matches: 4. The chain's CDR3 is CASSVAASGGYEQYF. The DNA of the CDR3 is TGTGCCAGCAGCGTAGCGGCTAGCGGGGGTTACGAGCAGTACTTC.

J is TRBJ2-7 and V is TRBV11-2; D not certain. This CDR3 has 12 residues. Trimming took 1 base from V and 4 from J, leaving 5 bases between them. Germline loops: CDR1 SGHAT, CDR2 FQNNGV. CDR3 loop: CASSLVGYEQYF. The CDR3 coding sequence is TGTGCCAGCAGCTTAGTGGGGTACGAGCAGTACTTC.

This chain links TRBV6-1 with TRBJ2-7; D is unclear. Germline CDR1 reads MNHNS; CDR2 reads SASEGT. The CDR3 loop spans 15 amino acids. The V and J ends lost 3 bases and 2 bases respectively, with 14 bases between them. The CDR3 DNA sequence: TGTGCCAGCAGTGACCTGAGTAGGTCGGCCTACGAGCAGTACTTC. Its protein is CASSDLSRSAYEQYF.

The rearrangement links TRBV28 to TRBJ1-2; TRBD1 matches 7 bases. J lost 0 bases, V lost 6 bases, and 10 bases had no gene match. Germline CDR1 reads MDHEN; CDR2 reads SYDVKM. This CDR3 has 16 residues. The CDR3 nucleotides read TGTGCCAGCAGCCGAAAGGACAGGATCGCTAACTATGGCTACACCTTC. Amino acids: CASSRKDRIANYGYTF.

This sequence joins TRBV30 and TRBJ1-6, with D unresolved. Trimming cost V 0 bases and J 9 bases, with 12 bases left between them. Per the germline V gene, CDR1 is GTSNPN and CDR2 is SVGIG (reference sequence). The CDR3 contains 14 residues. CDR3 sequence: CAWSVHQMGSPLHF. The CDR3 region has the DNA TGTGCCTGGAGTGTACACCAAATGGGTTCACCCCTCCACTTT.

The chain combines TRBV21-1 with TRBJ1-5; the table names TRBD1, a call not compared with the DNA. TRBV21-1 has pseudogene status. This CDR3 contains 12 residues. CDR3 in DNA: TGTGCCAGCAGTAACAACAATCAGCCCCAGCATTTT. Translated: CASSNNNQPQHF.

This chain links TRBV19 with TRBJ1-1, with a weak D call TRBD1 (5 bases). V shed 6 bases and J shed 1 base, with 12 bases lying between them. In germline, CDR1 is LNHDA, CDR2 SQIVND (reference sequence). The CDR3 covers 14 residues. In nucleotides, the CDR3 is TGTGCCAGTAGCGACGGGGGAGGGAACACTGAAGCTTTCTTT. Protein sequence: CASSDGGGNTEAFF.

This clone came up a few times. The CDR3 sequence: CASIEGRALSGANVLTF. The CDR3 coding sequence is TGTGCCAGCATCGAGGGCAGGGCTCTCTCTGGGGCCAACGTCCTGACTTTC. V usage is TRBV28 and J usage is TRBJ2-6, with D tentatively TRBD1 or TRBD2 (5 bases each). The CDR3 totals 17 residues. V was clipped by 7 bases and J by 0 bases, with 16 bases between them. CDR1 and CDR2 (germline): MDHEN, SYDVKM. The full variable domain, with the rest looked up from reference TRBV28 and TRBJ2-6, is DVKVTQSSRYLVKRTGEKVFLECVQDMDHENMFWYRQDPGLGLRLIYFSYDVKMKEKGDIPEGYSVSREKKERFSLILESASTNQTSMYLCASIEGRALSGANVLTFGAGSRLTVL.

The chain couples TRBV6-1 to TRBJ2-5, with D hard to call. The CDR3 length is 13 residues. Germline CDR1 reads MNHNS; CDR2 reads SASEGT. V lost 3 bases to trimming and J lost 2 bases, with 7 bases between them. CDR3 DNA sequence: TGTGCCAGCAGTGAGCGGAGACAAGAGACCCAGTACTTC. Protein: CASSERRQETQYF.

The rearrangement joins TRBV5-6 to TRBJ2-2; D perhaps matches TRBD2 (6 bases). V lost 2 bases and J 4 bases, leaving 9 bases between the germline ends. CDR1 is SGHDT, CDR2 YYEEEE, per germline. The CDR3 sequence is 14 residues long. The CDR3 region is CASSFWRGTGELFF. The DNA of the CDR3 is TGTGCCAGCAGCTTTTGGAGGGGCACCGGGGAGCTGTTTTTT.

This chain connects TRBV11-2 to TRBJ2-2; D not certain. The germline V gene has CDR1 SGHAT and CDR2 FQNNGV. CDR3 length: 12 amino acids. Trimming cost V 7 bases and J 5 bases, with 8 bases left between them. The CDR3 loop reads CASTRLTGELFF. The CDR3 DNA sequence: TGTGCCAGCACCCGCCTGACCGGGGAGCTGTTTTTT. Based on the CDR3 plus reference TRBV11-2 and TRBJ2-2, the full variable domain is EAGVAQSPRYKIIEKRQSVAFWCNPISGHATLYWYQQILGQGPKLLIQFQNNGVVDDSQLPKDRFSAERLKGVDSTLKIQPAKLEDSAVYLCASTRLTGELFFGEGSRLTVL.

V and J are TRBV7-9 and TRBJ2-1, with 8 bases identical to TRBD2. The CDR3 is 14 amino acids. With 4 bases clipped from V and 5 bases from J, the junction kept 4 bases outside the gene matches. Germline V lookup: CDR1 SEHNR, CDR2 FQNEAQ (reference sequence). CDR3 in DNA: TGTGCCAGCAGCTCGATAGCGGGGAACAATGAGCAGTTCTTC. This encodes CASSSIAGNNEQFF.

This clone was detected only once. This chain links TRBV6-1 with TRBJ2-2, with D tentatively TRBD2 (8 bases). Germline V gene data show CDR1 as MNHNS and CDR2 as SASEGT. CDR3 length: 17 amino acids. V was clipped by 4 bases and J by 9 bases, with 24 bases between them. Here the CDR3 DNA reads TGTGCCAGCAGTGCCCCGGGGGGGCAGGGGGTCGGCAGGGAGCTGTTTTTT. It specifies CASSAPGGQGVGRELFF.

The chain uses TRBV29-1 and TRBJ1-1; D gene unclear. The CDR3 has 14 amino acids. Germline CDR1 and CDR2: SQVTM and ANQGSEA. Deletions cut 4 bases from V and 4 bases from J, with 16 bases between. The CDR3 sequence is CSVGGVTGSTEAFF. CDR3 sequence (DNA): TGCAGCGTTGGAGGTGTCACGGGGAGCACTGAAGCTTTCTTT.

This chain links TRBV7-9 with TRBJ1-2; 7 bases agree with TRBD1. The CDR3 contains 15 residues. Germline CDR1 reads SEHNR; CDR2 reads FQNEAQ (reference sequence). The J segment lost 3 bases and the V segment lost 5 bases, leaving 9 bases of the junction unmatched. The CDR3 nucleotides read TGTGCCAGCAGCCTTTGGACAGGTTGGCACTATGGCTACACCTTC. Residues: CASSLWTGWHYGYTF.

The chain links TRBV6-1 to TRBJ2-1; 7 positions agree with TRBD2. There are 17 residues in the CDR3. Unmatched junction bases numbered 12, after V lost 4 bases and J lost 3 bases. Germline V CDR1 and CDR2: MNHNS, SASEGT. CDR3 DNA sequence: TGTGCCAGCAGTGGACGGACTAGAATCGGCGGCTACAATGAGCAGTTCTTC. This codes for CASSGRTRIGGYNEQFF.

The chain recombines TRBV5-6 with TRBJ1-4; no definite D call. The germline V and J ends were trimmed by 5 bases and 4 bases, with 9 bases remaining between them. This CDR3 is built from 13 residues. Per germline, CDR1 SGHDT and CDR2 YYEEEE. In DNA form, the CDR3 reads TGTGCCAGCAGTCCAGGTTATAATGAAAAACTGTTTTTT. Its translation is CASSPGYNEKLFF.

The table lists this clone with a count of one. The chain couples TRBV29-1 to TRBJ2-1; 9 bases fit TRBD1. Germline V CDR1 and CDR2: SQVTM, ANQGSEA. V gave up 6 bases and J gave up 0 bases; unmatched junction bases: 27. This CDR3 comprises 22 residues. Here the CDR3 reads CSVRRDRVFLGTSPSSYNEQFF. DNA for the CDR3: TGCAGCGTGAGGCGGGACAGGGTATTTCTTGGGACTTCCCCGAGCTCCTACAATGAGCAGTTCTTC.

The chain uses TRBV11-2 and TRBJ2-5; maybe TRBD2 (6 bases). The germline CDR1 and CDR2 sequences are SGHAT and FQNNGV. The CDR3 contains 15 residues. With 7 bases removed from V and 1 base from J, the gap between germline ends came to 16 bases. CDR3 sequence (DNA): TGTGCCAGCAACAGATACCAGGGACTCCAAGAGACCCAGTACTTC. Translated: CASNRYQGLQETQYF.

For this clone: Other DNA sequences from this sample encode an identical CDR3 as well. This chain uses TRBV5-1 with TRBJ2-6; D not resolved. This CDR3 is 16 amino acids long. CDR1 and CDR2 (germline): SGHRS, YFSETQ. Trimming cost V 4 bases and J 0 bases, with 11 bases left between them. CDR3 loop: CASSRDISSGANVLTF. CDR3 bases: TGCGCCAGCAGCCGAGACATTTCCTCTGGGGCCAACGTCCTGACTTTC.

The chain employs TRBV15 and TRBJ1-2; D uncertain. The CDR3 sequence is 15 residues long. CDR1 LNHNV and CDR2 YYDKDF come from the germline V gene (reference sequence). Trimming removed 2 bases from V and 3 bases from J, with 13 bases in between. The CDR3 region is CATSRNLDGHYGYTF. The CDR3 nucleotides read TGTGCCACCAGCAGAAACCTCGACGGCCACTATGGCTACACCTTC.

The chain couples TRBV6-5 to TRBJ2-7; 8 bases line up with TRBD2. The CDR3 contains 15 residues. In germline, CDR1 is MNHEY, CDR2 SVGAGI. Unmatched junction bases numbered 10, after V lost 6 bases and J lost 3 bases. CDR3 region: CASRAAGAELYEQYF. The CDR3 DNA reads as TGTGCCAGCAGAGCAGCGGGGGCCGAGCTCTACGAGCAGTACTTC.

V and J are TRBV11-3 and TRBJ2-7; the D gene is possibly TRBD1 (5 bases). The CDR3 contains 15 residues. The germline V gene encodes CDR1 SGHNT and CDR2 YENEEA. The ends were cut back, 8 bases at V and 0 bases at J, with 17 bases in the middle. CDR3 bases: TGTGCCAGCTCCCCCCGTGGGGCTAGCTCCTACGAGCAGTACTTC. Residues: CASSPRGASSYEQYF.